This T cell receptor beta chain was sequenced in a study of Ad26.COV2.S vaccination and SARS-CoV-2 variants. The CDR3 runs 13 residues. The V gene's germline CDR1 is LGHDT and CDR2 YNNKEL (reference sequence). The V end was cut by 6 bases, the J end by 4 bases, with 9 bases between. Treatment indicated: 15 to 20 received Ad26.COV2.S at low or high dose, single or two shots; a few received placebo; per-sample allocation not given. Sampling took place 63 days after the first vaccine or placebo injection. Using immunoSEQ multiplex PCR, the repertoire was profiled, and TCRdb retains in-frame clones only, with some absent. This sample yields about 400,000 clones, of which roughly 90% are seen a single time; around 1.8% belongs to the top ten.

The sample in question was peripheral blood, obtained in a trial of Ad26.COV2.S vaccine versus placebo. The rearrangement uses TRBV3-1 (or the pseudogene TRBV3-2) and TRBJ2-2; D call uncertain. This clonotype was sampled from a person between 18 and 60 years old who received the Ad26.COV2.S COVID-19 vaccine or a placebo. The CDR3 is CASRRLGTGELFF. The DNA for the CDR3 is TGTGCCAGCAGACGGTTGGGCACCGGGGAGCTGTTTTTT.